Here is one T cell receptor (beta chain) with its context. Its antigen is unknown. Each replicate PCR on the sorted subsets used 150 to 200 ng DNA (around 30,000 T cell genomes). Assay used: immunoSEQ multiplex PCR; TCRdb lists only in-frame clones, some missing. The data show over a million clones, roughly 95% seen once. This record belongs to a study of shared clonotypes between healthy human individuals. Study-wide results and caveats: Memory subsets generally showed lower estimated richness than naive subsets. Sampling covered nothing but blood. Tissue TCR repertoires likely differ from those found in blood.

From germline, CDR1 is MGHDK and CDR2 SYGVNS. V was cut by 10 bases and J by 6 bases, with 18 bases left in between. The CDR3 covers 13 residues. The sequence was collected from a man between 25 and 39 years old in good health. Input material: naive CD4+ T cells sorted from blood. The subset: CD45RA+ positively selected. This chain uses TRBV25-1 with TRBJ1-2; no firm D call. CDR3 bases: TGTGCCATATCGAGCGGATTCGGTAATGGCTACACCTTC. Translating it yields CAISSGFGNGYTF.